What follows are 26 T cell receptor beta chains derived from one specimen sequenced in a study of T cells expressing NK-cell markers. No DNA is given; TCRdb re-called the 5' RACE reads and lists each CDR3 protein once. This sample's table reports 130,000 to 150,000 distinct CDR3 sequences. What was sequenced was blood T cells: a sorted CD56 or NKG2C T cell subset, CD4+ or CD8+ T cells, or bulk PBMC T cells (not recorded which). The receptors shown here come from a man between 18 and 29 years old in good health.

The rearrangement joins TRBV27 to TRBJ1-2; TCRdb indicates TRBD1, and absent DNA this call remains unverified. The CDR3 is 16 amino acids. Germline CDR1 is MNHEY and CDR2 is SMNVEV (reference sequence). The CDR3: CASSPLPGGRDYGYTF.

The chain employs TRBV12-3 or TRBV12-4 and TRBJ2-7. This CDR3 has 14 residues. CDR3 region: CASSFGQDTNEQYF.

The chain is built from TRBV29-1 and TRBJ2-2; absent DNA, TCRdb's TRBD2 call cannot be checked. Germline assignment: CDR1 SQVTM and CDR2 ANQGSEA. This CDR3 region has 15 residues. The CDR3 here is CSVEQVKAGELELFF.

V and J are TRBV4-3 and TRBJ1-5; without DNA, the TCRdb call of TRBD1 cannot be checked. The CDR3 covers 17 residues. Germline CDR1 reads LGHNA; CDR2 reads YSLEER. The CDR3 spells CASSQAFPAGGNQPQHF.

The CDR3: CATRDIDTDTQYF. The V gene is TRBV10-3, the J gene TRBJ2-3; TCRdb indicates TRBD1, and absent DNA this call remains unverified. The CDR3 extends over 13 amino acids. CDR1 and CDR2 from the germline V gene are ENHRY and SYGVKD.

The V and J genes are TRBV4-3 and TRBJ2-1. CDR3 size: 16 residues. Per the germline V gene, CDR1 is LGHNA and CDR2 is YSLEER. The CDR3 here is CASSARFGASYNEQFF.

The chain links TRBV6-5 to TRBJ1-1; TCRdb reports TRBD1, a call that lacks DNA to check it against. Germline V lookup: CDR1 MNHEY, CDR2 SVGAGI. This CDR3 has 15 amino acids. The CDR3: CASSYGTGWGTEAFF.

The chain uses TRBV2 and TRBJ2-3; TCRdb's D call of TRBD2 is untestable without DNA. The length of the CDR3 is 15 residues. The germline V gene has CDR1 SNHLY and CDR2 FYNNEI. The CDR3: CASSELAGNTDTQYF. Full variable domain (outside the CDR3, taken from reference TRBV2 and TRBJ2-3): EPEVTQTPSHQVTQMGQEVILRCVPISNHLYFYWYRQILGQKVEFLVSFYNNEISEKSEIFDDQFSVERPDGSNFTLKIRSTKLEDSAMYFCASSELAGNTDTQYFGPGTRLTVL.

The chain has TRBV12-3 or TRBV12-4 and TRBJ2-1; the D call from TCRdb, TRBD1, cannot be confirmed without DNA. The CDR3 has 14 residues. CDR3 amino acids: CASSFKNPVDKQFF.

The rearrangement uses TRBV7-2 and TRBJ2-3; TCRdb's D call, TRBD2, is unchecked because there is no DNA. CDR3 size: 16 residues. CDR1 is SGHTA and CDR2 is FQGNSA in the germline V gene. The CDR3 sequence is CASSLLAGALTDTQYF.

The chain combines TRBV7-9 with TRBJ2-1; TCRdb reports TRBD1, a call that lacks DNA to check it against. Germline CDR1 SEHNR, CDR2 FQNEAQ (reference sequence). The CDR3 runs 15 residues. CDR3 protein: CASSLGQGEFPEQFF.

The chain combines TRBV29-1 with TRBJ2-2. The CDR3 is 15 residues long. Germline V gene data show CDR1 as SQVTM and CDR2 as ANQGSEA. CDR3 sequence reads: CSVETVDGNTGELFF.

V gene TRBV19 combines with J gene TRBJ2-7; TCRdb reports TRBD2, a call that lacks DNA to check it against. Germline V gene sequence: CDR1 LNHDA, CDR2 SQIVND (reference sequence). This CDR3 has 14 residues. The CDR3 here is CASSIGGRAYEQYF.

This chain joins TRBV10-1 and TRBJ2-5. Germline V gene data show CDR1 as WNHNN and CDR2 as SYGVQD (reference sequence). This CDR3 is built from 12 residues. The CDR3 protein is CASSEPDGTQYF.

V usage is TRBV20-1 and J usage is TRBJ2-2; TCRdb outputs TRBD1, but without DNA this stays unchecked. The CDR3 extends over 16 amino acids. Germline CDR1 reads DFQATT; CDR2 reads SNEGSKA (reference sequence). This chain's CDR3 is CSAEDRGFGRAGELFF.

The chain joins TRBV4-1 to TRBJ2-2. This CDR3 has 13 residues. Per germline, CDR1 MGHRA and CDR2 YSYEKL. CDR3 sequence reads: CASSQGNPGELFF.

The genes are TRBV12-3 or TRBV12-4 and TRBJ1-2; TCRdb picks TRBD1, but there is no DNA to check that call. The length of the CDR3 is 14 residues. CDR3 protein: CAGGPGDLTYGYTF.

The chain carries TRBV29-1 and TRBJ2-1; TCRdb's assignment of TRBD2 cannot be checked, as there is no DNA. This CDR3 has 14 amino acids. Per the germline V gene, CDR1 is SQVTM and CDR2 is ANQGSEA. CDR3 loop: CSVEVQRGNNEQFF.

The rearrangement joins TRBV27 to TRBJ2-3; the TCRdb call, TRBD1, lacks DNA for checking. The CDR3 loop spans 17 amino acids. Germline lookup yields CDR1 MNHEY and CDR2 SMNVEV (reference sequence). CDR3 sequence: CASSFILDPGGTDTQYF.

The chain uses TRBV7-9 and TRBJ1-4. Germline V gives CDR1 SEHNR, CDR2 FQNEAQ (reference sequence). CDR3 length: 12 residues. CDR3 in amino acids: CAEGTADEKLFF.

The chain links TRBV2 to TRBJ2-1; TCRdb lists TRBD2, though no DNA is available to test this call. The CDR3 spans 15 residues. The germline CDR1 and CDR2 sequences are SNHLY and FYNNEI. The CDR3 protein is CASSRAGGSYNEQFF.

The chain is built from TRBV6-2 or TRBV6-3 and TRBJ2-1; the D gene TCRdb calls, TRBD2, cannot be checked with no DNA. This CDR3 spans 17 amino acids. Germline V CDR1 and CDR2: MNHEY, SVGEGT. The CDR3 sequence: CASSYSPPGLGGNEQFF.

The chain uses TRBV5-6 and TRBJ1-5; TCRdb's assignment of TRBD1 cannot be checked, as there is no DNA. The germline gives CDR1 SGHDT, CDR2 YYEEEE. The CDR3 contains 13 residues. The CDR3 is CASSSTGSQPQHF.

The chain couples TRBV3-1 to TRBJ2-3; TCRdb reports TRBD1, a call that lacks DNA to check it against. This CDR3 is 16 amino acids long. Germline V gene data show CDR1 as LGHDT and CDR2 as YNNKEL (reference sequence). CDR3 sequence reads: CASSRDSRLSTDTQYF.

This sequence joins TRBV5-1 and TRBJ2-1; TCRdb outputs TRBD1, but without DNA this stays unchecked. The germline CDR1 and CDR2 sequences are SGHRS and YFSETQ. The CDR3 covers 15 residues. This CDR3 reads CASSQRQGSYNEQFF.

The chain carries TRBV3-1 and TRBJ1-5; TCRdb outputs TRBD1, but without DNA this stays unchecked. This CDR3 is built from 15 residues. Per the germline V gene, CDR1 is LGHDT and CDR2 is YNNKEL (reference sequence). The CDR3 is CASSQFPHSNQPQHF.